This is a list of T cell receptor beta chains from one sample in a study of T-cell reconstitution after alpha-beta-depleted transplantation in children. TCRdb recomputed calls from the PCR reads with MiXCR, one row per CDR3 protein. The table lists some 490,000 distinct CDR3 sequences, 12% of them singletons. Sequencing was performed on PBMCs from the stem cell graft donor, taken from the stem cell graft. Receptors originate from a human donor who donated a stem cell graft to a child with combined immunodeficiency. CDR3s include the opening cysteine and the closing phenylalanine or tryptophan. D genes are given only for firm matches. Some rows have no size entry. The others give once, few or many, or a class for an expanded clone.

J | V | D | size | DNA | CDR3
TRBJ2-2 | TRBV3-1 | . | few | TGTGCCAGCACCCCCTCCCCGGGGAACGGGGAGCTGTTTTTT | CASTPSPGNGELFF
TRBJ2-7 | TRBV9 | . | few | TGTGCCAGCAGCCCCGACCGGGGATCCTTAGCCGAGCAGTACTTC | CASSPDRGSLAEQYF
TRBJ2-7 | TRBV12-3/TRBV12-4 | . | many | TGTGCCAGCAGTTTTTCGGGCGAGCAGTACTTC | CASSFSGEQYF
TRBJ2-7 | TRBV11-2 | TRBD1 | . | TGTGCCAGCAGCTTAGAGGGGACAGTTACCGCCGAGCAGTACTTC | CASSLEGTVTAEQYF
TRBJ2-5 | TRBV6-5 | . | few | TGTGCCAGCAGTTACTCCCTTGACTGGACCCAGTACTTC | CASSYSLDWTQYF
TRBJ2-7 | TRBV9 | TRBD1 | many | TGTGCCAGCAGCCAACAGACAGGGCACGAGCAGTACTTC | CASSQQTGHEQYF
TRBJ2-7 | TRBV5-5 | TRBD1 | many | TGTGCCAGCAGTCGGGACAGGCAACCCTACGAGCAGTACTTC | CASSRDRQPYEQYF
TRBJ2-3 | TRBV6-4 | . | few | TGTGCCAGCAGTGGGGGGGCCACAGATACGCAGTATTTT | CASSGGATDTQYF
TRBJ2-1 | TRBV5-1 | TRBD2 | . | TGCGCCAGCAGCTTGTCCGAACTAGCGGTAACGGGTCCCTTATACAATGAGCAGTTCTTC | CASSLSELAVTGPLYNEQFF
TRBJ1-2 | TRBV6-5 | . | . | TGTGCCAGCAGTTACTCGAGTGGGGACCGGGGCTACACCTTC | CASSYSSGDRGYTF
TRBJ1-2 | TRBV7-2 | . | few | TGTGCCAGCAGCTCCCGAACCGCCAACTATGGCTACACCTTC | CASSSRTANYGYTF
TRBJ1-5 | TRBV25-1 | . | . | TGTGCCAGCAGTGCCGGGAATGGCAATCAGCCCCAGCATTTT | CASSAGNGNQPQHF
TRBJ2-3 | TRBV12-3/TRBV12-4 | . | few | TGTGCCAGCAGTTTAGGGGGGGCTATCACAGATACGCAGTATTTT | CASSLGGAITDTQYF
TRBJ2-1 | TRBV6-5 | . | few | TGTGCCAGCAGTTCCACGGACGGTAATGAGCAGTTCTTC | CASSSTDGNEQFF
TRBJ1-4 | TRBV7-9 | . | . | TGTGCCAGCAGCTTCGGCCAGGACAATGAAAAACTGTTTTTT | CASSFGQDNEKLFF
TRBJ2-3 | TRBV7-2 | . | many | TGTGCCAGCAGCTTAGGTACAGGGAAGGATACGCAGTATTTT | CASSLGTGKDTQYF
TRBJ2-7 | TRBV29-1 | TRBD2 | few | TGCAGCGTTGAAGCAATCCCCCGTGCGGGGGGAATTTACGAGCAGTACTTC | CSVEAIPRAGGIYEQYF
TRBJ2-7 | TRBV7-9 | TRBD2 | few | TGTGCCAGCAGCTTAGGAGACGGGAGGGCTTCCTACGAGCAGTACTTC | CASSLGDGRASYEQYF
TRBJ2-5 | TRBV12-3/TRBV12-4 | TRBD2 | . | TGTGCCAGCGGTGGCGGGGGGTACGGAGAGACCCAGTACTTC | CASGGGGYGETQYF
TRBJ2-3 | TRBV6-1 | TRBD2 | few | TGTGCCAGCAGGGATACCGGACTAGCGGGGTTGAAAGATACGCAGTATTTT | CASRDTGLAGLKDTQYF
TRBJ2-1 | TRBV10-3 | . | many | TGTGCCATCAGTGTAGTGGGGGAAGGAAATGAGCAGTTCTTC | CAISVVGEGNEQFF
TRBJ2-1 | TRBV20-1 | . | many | TGCAGTGCTGGGGTTGCGGGATACAATGAGCAGTTCTTC | CSAGVAGYNEQFF
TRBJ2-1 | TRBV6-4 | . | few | TGTGCCAGCAGTGTAGGGCCAATGTACAATGAGCAGTTCTTC | CASSVGPMYNEQFF
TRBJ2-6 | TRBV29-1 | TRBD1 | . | TGCAGCGTTGAAGATTGGGACAGGGGGTCTGGGGCCAACGTCCTGACTTTC | CSVEDWDRGSGANVLTF
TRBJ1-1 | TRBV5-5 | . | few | TGTGCCAGCAGAGAATTCCTGGGGTACACTGAAGCTTTCTTT | CASREFLGYTEAFF
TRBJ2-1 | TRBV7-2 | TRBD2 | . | TGTGCCAGCAGCCCCTCTAGCGGGAGTAACAATGAGCAGTTCTTC | CASSPSSGSNNEQFF